Listed here are 22 T cell receptor beta chains from one sample, sequenced in a study of cytomegalovirus exposure and HLA in healthy donors listed by TCRdb under 2017. Library prep was done by the immunoSEQ multiplex PCR assay. The multiplex PCR relied on a mix of 60 forward primers for TCR Vbeta segments and 13 reverse primers for TCR Jbeta segments. TCRdb holds this immuneACCESS table with in-frame rearrangements only. Some clones are missing; in checked studies, unresolved V genes explain under half, and the rest has no known cause. The sample table lists more than 150,000 clones, 81% of them with a count of one. The ten largest account for around 2.2% of the sample. What was sequenced was PBMCs. The receptors originated from a woman aged 18-35 years in good health and CMV-seropositive.

V is TRBV6-1 and J is TRBJ1-1; tentative D call: TRBD1 (6 bases). There are 15 residues in the CDR3. Trimming shortened V by 7 bases and J by 11 bases, and 26 bases separated the two germline ends. Per germline, CDR1 MNHNS and CDR2 SASEGT. The DNA of the CDR3 is TGTGCCAGCAAGCCCCTTGTGGCAGGGGCGGTTTGGGCTTTCTTT. It codes for CASKPLVAGAVWAFF.

The chain carries TRBV5-1 and TRBJ2-1; 9 bases agree with TRBD2. V lost 4 bases, J lost 4 bases, and 9 bases stayed unmatched. This CDR3 has 16 residues. Germline V CDR1 and CDR2: SGHRS, YFSETQ. CDR3 nucleotides: TGCGCCAGCAGCCTCTTACCTAGCGGGGAATACAATGAGCAGTTCTTC. Translated: CASSLLPSGEYNEQFF.

This chain connects TRBV6-1 to TRBJ2-7, with TRBD1 identical over 9 bases. Unmatched junction bases numbered 5, after V lost 5 bases and J lost 0 bases. This CDR3 is 15 amino acids long. Germline loops: CDR1 MNHNS, CDR2 SASEGT. The chain's CDR3 is CASSTGTGSSYEQYF. The CDR3 nucleotides read TGTGCCAGCAGTACGGGGACAGGGAGCTCCTACGAGCAGTACTTC.

V usage is TRBV11-1 and J usage is TRBJ2-1, with 9 bases fitting TRBD1. CDR3 size: 15 residues. CDR1 SGHAT and CDR2 FQDESV come from the germline V gene (reference sequence). V shed 5 bases and J 4 bases; nucleotides not matched to a gene: 6. Here the CDR3 DNA reads TGTGCCAGCAGCGGAGGGGGACAGGGTTACAATGAGCAGTTCTTC. It translates to CASSGGGQGYNEQFF.

Worth noting for this clone: The same CDR3 can be traced to other DNA sequences in this sample. CDR3 nucleotides: TGTGCCAGTAGTATAGTGAGGGCGAACTATGGCTACACCTTC. Amino acid sequence: CASSIVRANYGYTF. The chain carries TRBV19 and TRBJ1-2; no firm D call. V was cut by 1 base and J by 2 bases, with 8 bases left in between. Per germline, CDR1 LNHDA and CDR2 SQIVND (reference sequence). This CDR3 is 14 amino acids long.

This clone was seen only once. The chain joins TRBV7-2 to TRBJ2-3; TRBD2 aligns across 8 bases. Germline CDR1 is SGHTA and CDR2 is FQGNSA. This CDR3 is 16 amino acids long. V lost 4 bases and J lost 4; bases outside the gene matches: 10. CDR3: CASSWAGGRAADTQYF. In DNA form, the CDR3 reads TGTGCCAGCAGCTGGGCGGGGGGCAGGGCCGCAGATACGCAGTATTTT.

This clone was detected once. This chain uses TRBV9 with TRBJ1-6; 8 bases match TRBD1. V was clipped by 7 bases and J by 10 bases; unmatched bases: 7. The CDR3 totals 13 residues. Looked up from germline, CDR1 is SGDLS and CDR2 is YYNGEE. This CDR3 reads CASGSGDRSPLHF. The CDR3 region has the DNA TGTGCCAGCGGCTCAGGGGACAGGTCACCCCTCCACTTT. The full variable domain, its missing parts supplied by reference TRBV9 and TRBJ1-6, is DSGVTQTPKHLITATGQRVTLRCSPRSGDLSVYWYQQSLDQGLQFLIQYYNGEERAKGNILERFSAQQFPDLHSELNLSSLELGDSALYFCASGSGDRSPLHFGNGTRLTVT.

The chain links TRBV30 to TRBJ2-2, with 7 bases lining up with TRBD1. V shed 1 base, J shed 6 bases, and the junction held 5 bases outside the gene matches. The CDR3 consists of 14 residues. Germline CDR1 and CDR2: GTSNPN and SVGIG (reference sequence). CDR3 sequence reads: CAWSGRRGPGELFF. In nucleotides, the CDR3 is TGTGCCTGGAGTGGACGAAGGGGGCCCGGGGAGCTGTTTTTT.

This sequence joins TRBV2 and TRBJ2-5; a weak D match, TRBD1 (5 bases). Germline assignment: CDR1 SNHLY and CDR2 FYNNEI. The length of the CDR3 is 12 residues. V was pared by 6 bases and J by 5 bases, with 10 bases between. The CDR3 DNA reads TGTGCCAGCAGAGCAGGGTGGGAGACCCAGTACTTC. As protein: CASRAGWETQYF.

This chain connects TRBV18 to TRBJ2-7; D possibly corresponds to TRBD2 (6 bases). This CDR3 has 15 amino acids. Trimming shortened V by 2 bases and J by 6 bases, and 17 bases separated the two germline ends. In germline, CDR1 is KGHSH, CDR2 LQKENI. Here the CDR3 reads CASSPGTSRAGEQYV. In DNA, the CDR3 is TGTGCCAGCTCACCAGGAACTAGCAGGGCCGGCGAGCAGTACGTC.

The chain employs TRBV6-1 and TRBJ2-3; possibly TRBD1 for D (6 bases). Germline lookup yields CDR1 MNHNS and CDR2 SASEGT. V was trimmed by 2 bases and J by 0 bases, leaving 18 bases between them. The CDR3 is 18 residues long. CDR3 sequence (DNA): TGTGCCAGCAGTGAACGGGTACTAGGGGGTGCTAGCACAGATACGCAGTATTTT. Its protein is CASSERVLGGASTDTQYF.

This chain uses TRBV13 with TRBJ2-2; 10 bases align to TRBD1. V shed 4 bases, J shed 1 base, and the junction held 15 bases outside the gene matches. The length of the CDR3 is 20 residues. Germline V gene sequence: CDR1 PRHDT, CDR2 FYEKMQ (reference sequence). The CDR3 reads CASSYTFGDRGQKNTGELFF. CDR3 sequence (DNA): TGTGCCAGCAGCTACACATTTGGAGACAGGGGGCAAAAGAACACCGGGGAGCTGTTTTTT.

V usage is TRBV6-6 and J usage is TRBJ2-2; TRBD2 might be the D (5 bases). With 11 bases removed from V and 7 bases from J, the gap between germline ends came to 14 bases. Germline V CDR1 and CDR2: MNHNY, SVGAGI (reference sequence). The CDR3 is made up of 12 amino acids. CDR3 residues: CAGGPSGGELFF. DNA of the CDR3: TGTGCCGGAGGCCCAAGCGGCGGGGAGCTGTTTTTT.

This clone showed up just a few times. The chain recombines TRBV4-1 with TRBJ1-3, with D possibly being TRBD1 (5 bases). CDR1 and CDR2 (germline): MGHRA, YSYEKL. The CDR3 sequence is 15 residues long. V was trimmed by 6 bases and J by 1 base, leaving 13 bases between them. CDR3 in amino acids: CASSPPGLSGNTIYF. CDR3 DNA: TGCGCCAGCAGTCCCCCGGGACTTTCTGGAAACACCATATATTTT.

The genes are TRBV5-6 and TRBJ2-1; D is undetermined. From germline, CDR1 is SGHDT and CDR2 YYEEEE. The CDR3 has 14 amino acids. Trimming removed 4 bases at V and 9 bases at J, with 17 bases between. The CDR3 DNA follows: TGTGCCAGCAGCCAACACCCCAACCCAGTTGAGCAGTTCTTC. This encodes CASSQHPNPVEQFF.

V is TRBV5-8 and J is TRBJ1-5; D is unclear. The germline gives CDR1 SGHTS, CDR2 YDEGEE. The V end lost 1 base, the J end lost 11 bases, and 10 bases lay between the germline ends. This CDR3 spans 12 amino acids. The CDR3: CASSLSRRSQHF. DNA for the CDR3: TGTGCCAGCAGCTTGTCCCGGCGGTCCCAGCATTTT.

The chain joins TRBV18 to TRBJ1-4, with TRBD1 matching 10 bases. The germline V gene has CDR1 KGHSH and CDR2 LQKENI. The CDR3 extends over 16 amino acids. The V gene end was trimmed by 5 bases and the J gene end by 7 bases; junction bases not matched to a gene: 10. The CDR3 is CASSSRDRGIGEKLFF. Here the CDR3 DNA reads TGTGCCAGCTCATCCCGGGACAGGGGAATTGGTGAAAAACTGTTTTTT. Using reference TRBV18 and TRBJ1-4 for the parts outside the CDR3, the full variable domain is NAGVMQNPRHLVRRRGQEARLRCSPMKGHSHVYWYRQLPEEGLKFMVYLQKENIIDESGMPKERFSAEFPKEGPSILRIQQVVRGDSAAYFCASSSRDRGIGEKLFFGSGTQLSVL.

The genes are TRBV2 and TRBJ1-3; D unclear. Trimming left V 2 bases short and J 11 bases short, with 10 bases between. The V gene's germline CDR1 is SNHLY and CDR2 FYNNEI. The CDR3 length is 12 residues. For the CDR3, the DNA is TGTGCCAGCAGTGAACCTCCTTTCGCCATATATTTT. Translation gives CASSEPPFAIYF.

The chain is built from TRBV7-9 and TRBJ1-1; tentatively, D is TRBD1 (5 bases). Trimming took 2 bases from V and 7 from J, leaving 14 bases between them. Per germline, CDR1 SEHNR and CDR2 FQNEAQ (reference sequence). This CDR3 has 14 residues. The DNA for the CDR3 is TGTGCCAGCAGCTTAAATGGAGGGGCAGGTGAAGCTTTCTTT. This translates into CASSLNGGAGEAFF.

The chain uses TRBV6-5 and TRBJ2-3; TRBD2 matches 8 bases. Unmatched junction bases numbered 5, after V lost 10 bases and J lost 8 bases. This CDR3 spans 11 amino acids. The germline gives CDR1 MNHEY, CDR2 SVGAGI. CDR3 sequence reads: CAILAGRTQYF. Written as DNA, the CDR3 is TGTGCCATCCTAGCGGGCCGTACGCAGTATTTT.

This rearrangement joins TRBV6-5 to TRBJ2-7, with D tentatively TRBD1 (5 bases). With 2 bases removed from V and 5 bases from J, the gap between germline ends came to 7 bases. The CDR3 totals 12 residues. Germline loops: CDR1 MNHEY, CDR2 SVGAGI. The CDR3 nucleotides read TGTGCCAGCAGTTACCAGGGTAACGAGCAGTACTTC. Translated, it gives CASSYQGNEQYF.

V usage is TRBV25-1 and J usage is TRBJ1-2; 10 positions agree with TRBD1. Germline assignment: CDR1 MGHDK and CDR2 SYGVNS. J was trimmed by 4 bases and V by 1 base; bases with no gene match: 6. The CDR3 extends over 16 amino acids. In DNA, the CDR3 is TGTGCCAGCAGTGAATTGGGACAGGGGATCGGCTATGGCTACACCTTC. Protein: CASSELGQGIGYGYTF.